A single T cell receptor (beta chain) is shown here with its context. What it recognizes is unknown. These data belong to a study of shared clonotypes between healthy human individuals. Study-wide results and caveats: Clonotype sharing across donors was expected to vary with sequencing depth.

Naive CD8 isolation took CD45RO-negative cells positively selected for CCR7 and excluded terminally differentiated effector memory CD45RA+ cells. The donor population consisted of healthy HIV-negative adults with no recent acute infections or vaccinations. In the original analysis: ImmunoSEQ gave junction-only sequences without quality scores, so filtering differed. Clones were sequenced by immunoSEQ multiplex PCR, and TCRdb holds only the in-frame ones, with some missing. The V and J calls and clone size come from that table; D and trimming were worked out from the DNA. Found here are about 820,000 clones, nearly 95% of them singletons; the top ten hold about 24%. CDR3 length: 14 amino acids. CDR1 is MDHEN, CDR2 SYDVKM, per germline. The ends lost 4 bases at V and 7 bases at J; junction bases unmatched: 9.

The receptor was isolated from a man aged 30-40 years in good health. Sequencing used naive CD8+ T cells sorted from blood. The chain has TRBV28 and TRBJ1-2; TRBD1 aligns across 7 bases. The CDR3 here is CASSSETGVPGYTF. CDR3 DNA: TGTGCCAGCAGTTCAGAAACAGGGGTCCCTGGCTACACCTTC.